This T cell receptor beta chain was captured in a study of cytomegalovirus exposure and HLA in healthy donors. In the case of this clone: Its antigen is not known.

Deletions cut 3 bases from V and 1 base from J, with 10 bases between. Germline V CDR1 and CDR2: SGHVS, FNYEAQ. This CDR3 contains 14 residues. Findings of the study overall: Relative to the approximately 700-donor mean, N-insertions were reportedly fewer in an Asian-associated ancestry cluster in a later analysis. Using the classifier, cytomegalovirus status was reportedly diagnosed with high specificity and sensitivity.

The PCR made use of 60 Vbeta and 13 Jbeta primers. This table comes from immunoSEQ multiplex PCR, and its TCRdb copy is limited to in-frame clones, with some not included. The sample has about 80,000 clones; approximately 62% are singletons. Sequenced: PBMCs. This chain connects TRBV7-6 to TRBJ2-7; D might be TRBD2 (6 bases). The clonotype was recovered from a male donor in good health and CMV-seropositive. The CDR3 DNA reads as TGTGCCAGCAGCTTCGGGACTGTATCCTACGAGCAGTACTTC. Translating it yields CASSFGTVSYEQYF.